The source of this T cell receptor (beta chain) is a study of T cell responses to AZD1222 COVID-19 vaccine. TCRdb's table, derived via immunoSEQ multiplex PCR, lists solely in-frame clones and lacks some. This sample has 100,000 to 150,000 clones, with about 86% found just once. The sample was peripheral blood, taken on day 0 of AZD1222 vaccination. This clonotype was sampled from an adult in good health.

Here the CDR3 DNA reads TGCGCCAGCAGCCTCGGACAGGGCACCCTTTGGGGAGATACGCAGTATTTT. Amino acids: CASSLGQGTLWGDTQYF. This rearrangement joins TRBV5-1 to TRBJ2-3; the match to TRBD1 covers 8 bases. The CDR3 has 17 residues. Germline V gene sequence: CDR1 SGHRS, CDR2 YFSETQ. J lost 5 bases, V lost 4 bases, and 15 bases had no gene match.